The 17 T cell receptor beta chains presented below share a single source sample, sequenced in a study of T cells expressing NK-cell markers. TCRdb reprocessed the 5' RACE reads and reports one entry per CDR3 protein, with no DNA. The sample includes about 460,000 distinct CDR3 sequences. Sample: blood T cells: a sorted CD56 or NKG2C T cell subset, CD4+ or CD8+ T cells, or bulk PBMC T cells (not recorded which). The origin of the receptors is a woman aged 45 to 65 in good health.

The chain couples TRBV29-1 to TRBJ1-5. CDR3 length equals 15 residues. CDR1 and CDR2 (germline): SQVTM, ANQGSEA. The CDR3 protein is CSVADGILGNQPQHF.

The CDR3 is CASSPLPHTGELFF. The rearrangement uses TRBV18 and TRBJ2-2. The germline CDR1 and CDR2 sequences are KGHSH and LQKENI. The CDR3 has 14 residues.

The chain carries TRBV5-1 and TRBJ2-2; as DNA is missing, the TRBD1 call by TCRdb cannot be tested. Germline V gene lookup returns CDR1 SGHRS and CDR2 YFSETQ. The CDR3 is 14 residues long. The CDR3 loop reads CASHRDSNPGELFF. Full variable domain (rest looked up from reference TRBV5-1 and TRBJ2-2): KAGVTQTPRYLIKTRGQQVTLSCSPISGHRSVSWYQQTPGQGLQFLFEYFSETQRNKGNFPGRFSGRQFSNSRSEMNVSTLELGDSALYLCASHRDSNPGELFFGEGSRLTVL.

V and J are TRBV11-2 and TRBJ2-5. CDR3 size: 12 residues. CDR1 and CDR2 (germline): SGHAT, FQNNGV. CDR3 protein: CASSSAQETQYF.

The V gene is TRBV28, the J gene TRBJ2-4; TCRdb proposes TRBD1, but this gene call is untestable without DNA. Germline values: CDR1 MDHEN, CDR2 SYDVKM. The CDR3 sequence is 12 residues long. The CDR3 protein is CASVGDTNIQYF. The full variable domain, its missing parts supplied by reference TRBV28 and TRBJ2-4, is DVKVTQSSRYLVKRTGEKVFLECVQDMDHENMFWYRQDPGLGLRLIYFSYDVKMKEKGDIPEGYSVSREKKERFSLILESASTNQTSMYLCASVGDTNIQYFGAGTRLSVL.

The V and J genes are TRBV29-1 and TRBJ1-1. This CDR3 is built from 12 residues. In germline, CDR1 is SQVTM, CDR2 ANQGSEA. The CDR3 sequence: CSVQRSFTEAFF.

The V gene is TRBV15, the J gene TRBJ2-1. This CDR3 spans 14 amino acids. Germline V gene lookup returns CDR1 LNHNV and CDR2 YYDKDF (reference sequence). This CDR3 reads CATTIELVYNEQFF.

The chain's CDR3 is CASSLGDTRGGRAVNTGELFF. The V call is TRBV11-3, the J call TRBJ2-2; the TCRdb D gene call, TRBD2, has no DNA to confirm it. The CDR3 is 21 residues long. Germline loops: CDR1 SGHNT, CDR2 YENEEA.

The chain carries TRBV25-1 and TRBJ2-5; no DNA is available, so the TRBD1 call from TCRdb remains unchecked. The CDR3 covers 14 residues. Germline CDR1 MGHDK, CDR2 SYGVNS. CDR3 protein: CASSVSTGEETQYF.

The chain employs TRBV5-5 and TRBJ2-2; as DNA is missing, the TRBD2 call by TCRdb cannot be tested. This CDR3 comprises 15 residues. Germline V lookup: CDR1 SGHKS, CDR2 YYEKEE (reference sequence). This chain's CDR3 is CASSGTSGSPGELFF.

The chain carries TRBV29-1 and TRBJ2-5; without DNA, the TCRdb call of TRBD2 cannot be checked. Per the germline V gene, CDR1 is SQVTM and CDR2 is ANQGSEA. The CDR3 covers 15 residues. The CDR3 spells CSVALSWRGEETQYF. The variable domain in full, with the rest retrieved from reference TRBV29-1 and TRBJ2-5, is SAVISQKPSRDICQRGTSLTIQCQVDSQVTMMFWYRQQPGQSLTLIATANQGSEATYESGFVIDKFPISRPNLTFSTLTVSNMSPEDSSIYLCSVALSWRGEETQYFGPGTRLLVL.

The chain couples TRBV30 to TRBJ2-1; TCRdb's D call of TRBD2 is untestable without DNA. The CDR3 is 15 amino acids. Germline V gene sequence: CDR1 GTSNPN, CDR2 SVGIG (reference sequence). CDR3: CAWSMWLAADNEQFF.

The CDR3 reads CSARVASGEQFF. This sequence joins TRBV20-1 and TRBJ2-1. Per germline, CDR1 DFQATT and CDR2 SNEGSKA (reference sequence). The CDR3 consists of 12 residues.

This chain joins TRBV12-3 or TRBV12-4 and TRBJ1-2; the TCRdb call, TRBD1, lacks DNA for checking. CDR3 length: 17 amino acids. The CDR3 region is CASSTVRLGITNYGYTF.

This chain joins TRBV20-1 and TRBJ2-3. This CDR3 has 12 residues. CDR1 and CDR2 from the germline V gene are DFQATT and SNEGSKA (reference sequence). The CDR3 spells CSARVGGVSQYF.

The gene calls are TRBV5-1 and TRBJ2-1; no DNA is available, so the TRBD1 call from TCRdb remains unchecked. The CDR3 is 14 amino acids. Germline V lookup: CDR1 SGHRS, CDR2 YFSETQ. This CDR3 reads CASSLRGAGDEQFF.

The J gene is TRBJ2-2, the V gene TRBV9; TCRdb's D call, TRBD2, is unchecked because there is no DNA. This CDR3 has 20 amino acids. Germline CDR1 and CDR2: SGDLS and YYNGEE. This CDR3 is CASSVKIQSGGGSSDGELFF.